The rows below give T cell receptor beta chains drawn from one sample of a study of T cells in Graves' hyperthyroidism and ophthalmopathy. A single record per CDR3 protein comes from TCRdb applying MiXCR to the multiplex PCR reads. The sample lists around 300,000 distinct CDR3 sequences, about 15% occurring once. The specimen was blood. Receptor source: a woman between 25 and 40 years old with Graves' hyperthyroidism. The CDR3 runs from the conserved cysteine through the conserved F or W. The D gene is left open where the match is weak. Only some rows state a clone size, as once, few, many or a class for expanded clones.

j_call d_call v_call clone_size cdr3_aa cdr3_nt
TRBJ2-7 TRBD2 TRBV27 many CASSAQGLADYEQYF TGTGCCAGCAGTGCACAGGGACTAGCGGACTACGAGCAGTACTTC
TRBJ2-7 . TRBV30 few CAWSSPDLTYEQYF TGTGCCTGGAGTTCCCCCGACCTTACCTACGAGCAGTACTTC
TRBJ2-1 TRBD2 TRBV28 many CASSYFEGLALSSYNEQFF TGTGCCAGCAGTTATTTTGAGGGACTAGCTTTGAGCTCCTACAATGAGCAGTTCTTC
TRBJ1-5 TRBD1 TRBV24-1 many CATQDRVNQPQHF TGTGCCACCCAAGACAGGGTCAATCAGCCCCAGCATTTT
TRBJ1-2 . TRBV12-3/TRBV12-4 many CASSSSGNYGYTF TGTGCCAGCAGTTCATCAGGGAACTATGGCTACACCTTC
TRBJ1-5 . TRBV27 . CASSPLGEDQPQHF TGTGCCAGCAGTCCCTTGGGGGAAGATCAGCCCCAGCATTTT
TRBJ2-1 TRBD2 TRBV20-1 many CSAFQPSGSFNEQFF TGCAGTGCCTTTCAGCCTAGCGGGAGTTTTAATGAGCAGTTCTTC
TRBJ1-3 . TRBV3-1 few CASSRDHSSGNTIYF TGTGCCAGCAGCCGGGACCACAGCTCTGGAAACACCATATATTTT
TRBJ2-7 TRBD2 TRBV13 many CASSPALSGSSEQYF TGTGCCAGCAGCCCCGCCCTAAGCGGGAGTAGCGAGCAGTACTTC
TRBJ2-1 TRBD1 TRBV19 many CASSMAGTGLDEQFF TGTGCCAGTAGTATGGCTGGGACAGGTCTCGATGAGCAGTTCTTC
TRBJ1-6 . TRBV4-2 . CASSQGGSSYNSPLHF TGTGCCAGCAGCCAAGGGGGGAGCTCCTATAATTCACCCCTCCACTTT
TRBJ2-7 . TRBV6-1 many CASRGGISYEQYF TGTGCCAGCAGAGGAGGGATTTCCTACGAGCAGTACTTC
TRBJ2-5 TRBD2 TRBV7-9 . CASSLSGGPEETQYF TGTGCCAGCAGCTTATCGGGAGGGCCCGAAGAGACCCAGTACTTC
TRBJ2-3 TRBD2 TRBV11-2 . CASSLDPLAGGPPDTQYF TGTGCCAGCAGCTTAGACCCCCTAGCGGGAGGGCCGCCAGATACGCAGTATTTT
TRBJ2-7 TRBD2 TRBV3-1 few CASSEGGTPMYEQYF TGTGCCAGCAGCGAGGGAGGGACTCCGATGTACGAGCAGTACTTC
TRBJ2-6 . TRBV20-1 . CSASTLRVSGANVLTF TGCAGTGCGTCGACTTTAAGGGTCTCTGGGGCCAACGTCCTGACTTTC
TRBJ2-2 . TRBV28 many CATLQGPTGELFF TGTGCCACACTACAGGGCCCAACCGGGGAGCTGTTTTTT
TRBJ2-7 . TRBV2 many CASSVGTDAYEQYF TGTGCCAGCAGTGTGGGGACGGATGCTTACGAGCAGTACTTC
TRBJ2-3 . TRBV3-1 many CASSQVGGTDTQYF TGTGCCAGCAGCCAAGTAGGTGGCACAGATACGCAGTATTTT
TRBJ1-2 . TRBV7-2 many CASSLAGDPNYGYTF TGTGCCAGCAGCTTGGCCGGGGACCCTAACTATGGCTACACCTTC
TRBJ1-2 TRBD1 TRBV28 many CASSEGQGSYGYTF TGTGCCAGCAGTGAGGGACAGGGCTCCTATGGCTACACCTTC
TRBJ2-1 TRBD1 TRBV3-1 . CASSQGFRTGGAGEQFF TGTGCCAGCAGCCAAGGGTTTCGGACAGGGGGCGCAGGTGAGCAGTTCTTC
TRBJ1-1 . TRBV19 . CASRPGENTEAFF TGTGCCAGTAGGCCCGGGGAAAACACTGAAGCTTTCTTT
TRBJ2-3 . TRBV5-1 many CASSLGLGPDTQYF TGCGCCAGCAGCTTGGGTCTAGGCCCAGATACGCAGTATTTT
TRBJ1-2 . TRBV28 . CASSLFSGAYGYTF TGTGCCAGCAGTTTATTTTCAGGGGCCTATGGCTACACCTTC
TRBJ1-2 . TRBV12-3/TRBV12-4 many CASSFGPNYGYTF TGTGCCAGCAGTTTTGGTCCTAACTATGGCTACACCTTC
TRBJ1-1 TRBD1 TRBV20-1 . CSAPGGLTEAFF TGCAGTGCTCCAGGGGGCCTGACTGAAGCTTTCTTT
TRBJ2-5 . TRBV28 few CASSSPWDQETQYF TGTGCCAGCAGTTCCCCCTGGGACCAAGAGACCCAGTACTTC
TRBJ2-7 . TRBV20-1 few CSARGSTGSSYEQYF TGCAGTGCTAGAGGTTCCACAGGGAGCTCCTACGAGCAGTACTTC
TRBJ2-5 . TRBV6-2/TRBV6-3 many CASSYSVGIQETQYF TGTGCCAGCAGTTACTCGGTAGGGATCCAAGAGACCCAGTACTTC
TRBJ2-1 . TRBV12-3/TRBV12-4 many CASSVQLDQQFF TGTGCCAGCAGTGTCCAACTAGACCAGCAGTTCTTC
TRBJ2-7 . TRBV7-8 . CASGLDGSSYEQYF TGTGCCAGCGGCTTAGACGGTAGCTCCTACGAGCAGTACTTC
TRBJ1-5 TRBD1 TRBV20-1 many CSASGQGGNQPQHF TGCAGTGCTAGTGGACAGGGGGGCAATCAGCCCCAGCATTTT